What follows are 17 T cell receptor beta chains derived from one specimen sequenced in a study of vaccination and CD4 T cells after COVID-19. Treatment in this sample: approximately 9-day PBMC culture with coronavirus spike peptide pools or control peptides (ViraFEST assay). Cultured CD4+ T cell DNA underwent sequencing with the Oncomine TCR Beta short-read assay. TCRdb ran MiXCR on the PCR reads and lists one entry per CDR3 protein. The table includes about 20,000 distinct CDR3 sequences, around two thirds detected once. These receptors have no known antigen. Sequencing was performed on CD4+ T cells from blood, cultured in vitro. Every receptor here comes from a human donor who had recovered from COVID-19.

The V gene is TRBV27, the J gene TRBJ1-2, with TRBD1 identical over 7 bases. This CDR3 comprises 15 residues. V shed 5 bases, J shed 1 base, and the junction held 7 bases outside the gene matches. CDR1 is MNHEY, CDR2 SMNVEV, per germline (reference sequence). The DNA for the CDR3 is TGTGCCAGCAGTGAAACTTCAGGGGGTAACTATGGCTACACCTTC. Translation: CASSETSGGNYGYTF.

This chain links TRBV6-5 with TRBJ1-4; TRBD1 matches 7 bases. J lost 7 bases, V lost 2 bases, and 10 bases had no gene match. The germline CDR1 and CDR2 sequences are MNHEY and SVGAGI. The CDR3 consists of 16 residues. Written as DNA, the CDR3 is TGTGCCAGCAGTTACGACAGGGCCCAACTTCCTGAAAAACTGTTTTTT. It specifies CASSYDRAQLPEKLFF.

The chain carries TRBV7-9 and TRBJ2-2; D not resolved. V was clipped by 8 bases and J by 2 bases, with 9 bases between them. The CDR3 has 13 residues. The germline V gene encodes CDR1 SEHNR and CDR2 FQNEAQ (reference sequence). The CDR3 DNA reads TGTGCCAGCTTTGGAAATAACACCGGGGAGCTGTTTTTT. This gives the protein CASFGNNTGELFF. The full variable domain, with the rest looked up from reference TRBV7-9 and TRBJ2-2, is DTGVSQNPRHKITKRGQNVTFRCDPISEHNRLYWYRQTLGQGPEFLTYFQNEAQLEKSRLLSDRFSAERPKGSFSTLEIQRTEQGDSAMYLCASFGNNTGELFFGEGSRLTVL.

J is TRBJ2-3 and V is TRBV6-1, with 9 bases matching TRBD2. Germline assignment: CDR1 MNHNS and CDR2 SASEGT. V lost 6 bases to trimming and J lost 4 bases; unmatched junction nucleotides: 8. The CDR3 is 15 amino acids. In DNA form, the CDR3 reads TGTGCCAGCAGCCTAGCGGGGAGGGCCCCAGATACGCAGTATTTT. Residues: CASSLAGRAPDTQYF.

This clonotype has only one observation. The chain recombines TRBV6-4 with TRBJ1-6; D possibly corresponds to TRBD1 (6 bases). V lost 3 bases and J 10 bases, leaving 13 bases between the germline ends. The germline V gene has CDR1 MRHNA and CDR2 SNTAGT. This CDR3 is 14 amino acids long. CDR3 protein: CASSEGARRSPLHF. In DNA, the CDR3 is TGTGCCAGCAGTGAGGGGGCCAGGAGGTCACCCCTCCACTTT.

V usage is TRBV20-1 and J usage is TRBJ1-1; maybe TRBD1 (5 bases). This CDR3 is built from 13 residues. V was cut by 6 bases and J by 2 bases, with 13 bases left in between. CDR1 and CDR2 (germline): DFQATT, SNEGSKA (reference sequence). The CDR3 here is CSAPGGGNTEAFF. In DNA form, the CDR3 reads TGCAGTGCCCCGGGGGGGGGTAACACTGAAGCTTTCTTT.

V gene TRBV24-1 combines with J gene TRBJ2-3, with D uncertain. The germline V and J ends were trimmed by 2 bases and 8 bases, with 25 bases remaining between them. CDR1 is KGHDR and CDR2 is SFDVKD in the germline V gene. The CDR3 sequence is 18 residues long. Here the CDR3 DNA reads TGTGCCACCAGTGATTCGACCCCGATCCCCTCAAGGTCGGGTACGCAGTATTTT. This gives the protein CATSDSTPIPSRSGTQYF.

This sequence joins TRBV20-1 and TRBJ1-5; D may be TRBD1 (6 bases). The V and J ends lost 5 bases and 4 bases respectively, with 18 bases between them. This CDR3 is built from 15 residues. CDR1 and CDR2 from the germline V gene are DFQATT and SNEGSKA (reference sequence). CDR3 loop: CSAGERGGGNQPQHF. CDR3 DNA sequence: TGCAGTGCTGGGGAAAGGGGGGGTGGTAATCAGCCCCAGCATTTT.

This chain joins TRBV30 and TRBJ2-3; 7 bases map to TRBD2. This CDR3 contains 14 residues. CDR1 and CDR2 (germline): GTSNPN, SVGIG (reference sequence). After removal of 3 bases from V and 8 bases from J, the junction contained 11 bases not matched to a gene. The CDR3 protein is CAWRELSSGGTQYF. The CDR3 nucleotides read TGTGCCTGGAGGGAGTTATCTAGCGGAGGTACGCAGTATTTT.

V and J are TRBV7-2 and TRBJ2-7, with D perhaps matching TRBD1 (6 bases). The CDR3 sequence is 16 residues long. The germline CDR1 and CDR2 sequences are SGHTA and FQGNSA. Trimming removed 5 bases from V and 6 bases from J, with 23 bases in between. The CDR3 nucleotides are TGTGCCAGCAGCCCATCAGGGGCCACTCCGAGGGGCGAGCAGTACTTC. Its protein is CASSPSGATPRGEQYF.

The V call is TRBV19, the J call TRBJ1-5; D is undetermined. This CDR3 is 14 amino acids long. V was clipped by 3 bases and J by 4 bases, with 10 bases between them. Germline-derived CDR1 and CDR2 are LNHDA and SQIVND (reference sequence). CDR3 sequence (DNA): TGTGCCAGTAGTATTTCCCCTGGGAATCAGCCCCAGCATTTT. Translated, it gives CASSISPGNQPQHF.

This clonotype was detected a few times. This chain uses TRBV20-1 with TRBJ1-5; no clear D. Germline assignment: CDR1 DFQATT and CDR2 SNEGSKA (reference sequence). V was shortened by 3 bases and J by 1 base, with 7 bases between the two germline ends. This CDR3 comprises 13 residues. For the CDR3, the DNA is TGCAGTGCTAGGCCGGGGAGCAATCAGCCCCAGCATTTT. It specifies CSARPGSNQPQHF.

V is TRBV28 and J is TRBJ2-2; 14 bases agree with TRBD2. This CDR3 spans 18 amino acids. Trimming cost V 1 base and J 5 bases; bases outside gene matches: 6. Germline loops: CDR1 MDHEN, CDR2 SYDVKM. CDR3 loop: CASSLLPGTSGSTGELFF. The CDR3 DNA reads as TGTGCCAGCAGTTTATTACCAGGGACTAGCGGGAGTACCGGGGAGCTGTTTTTT. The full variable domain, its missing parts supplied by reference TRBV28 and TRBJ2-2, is DVKVTQSSRYLVKRTGEKVFLECVQDMDHENMFWYRQDPGLGLRLIYFSYDVKMKEKGDIPEGYSVSREKKERFSLILESASTNQTSMYLCASSLLPGTSGSTGELFFGEGSRLTVL.

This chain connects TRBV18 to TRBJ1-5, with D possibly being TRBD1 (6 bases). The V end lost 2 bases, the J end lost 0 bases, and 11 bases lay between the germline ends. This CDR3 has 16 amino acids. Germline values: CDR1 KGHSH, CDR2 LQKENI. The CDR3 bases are TGTGCCAGCTCACCATTGCCAGGGGATAGCAATCAGCCCCAGCATTTT. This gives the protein CASSPLPGDSNQPQHF.

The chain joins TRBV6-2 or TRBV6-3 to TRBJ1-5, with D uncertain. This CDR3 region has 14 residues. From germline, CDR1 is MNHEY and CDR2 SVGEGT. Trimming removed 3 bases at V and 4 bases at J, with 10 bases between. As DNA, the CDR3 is TGTGCCAGCAGTTATGTGTCCAAGAATCAGCCCCAGCATTTT. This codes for CASSYVSKNQPQHF.

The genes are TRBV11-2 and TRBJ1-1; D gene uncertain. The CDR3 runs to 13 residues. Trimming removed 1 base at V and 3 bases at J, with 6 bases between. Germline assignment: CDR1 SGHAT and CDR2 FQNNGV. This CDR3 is CASSLGHDTEAFF. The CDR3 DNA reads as TGTGCCAGCAGCTTAGGTCATGACACTGAAGCTTTCTTT.

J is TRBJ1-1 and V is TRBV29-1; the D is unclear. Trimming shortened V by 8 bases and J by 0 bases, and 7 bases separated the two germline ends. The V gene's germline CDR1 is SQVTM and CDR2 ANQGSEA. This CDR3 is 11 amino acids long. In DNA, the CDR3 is TGCAGCTCGCGCGTGAACACTGAAGCTTTCTTT. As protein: CSSRVNTEAFF.